The 13 T cell receptor beta chains below all came from one sample that was sequenced in a study of monozygotic twins with inflammatory bowel disease. TCRdb re-called the 5' RACE reads and gives one entry per CDR3 protein, without DNA. This sample's table has about 150,000 distinct CDR3 sequences. The source material was blood. These receptor sequences come from a human donor with ulcerative colitis or Crohn's disease, or a healthy co-twin of an affected twin (not recorded which).

The rearrangement uses TRBV20-1 and TRBJ2-1. Per the germline V gene, CDR1 is DFQATT and CDR2 is SNEGSKA (reference sequence). The CDR3 has 13 residues. The CDR3 protein is CSARKPGYNEQFF.

This rearrangement joins TRBV5-1 to TRBJ1-1; TCRdb's assignment of TRBD1 cannot be checked, as there is no DNA. The CDR3 is made up of 16 amino acids. Germline lookup yields CDR1 SGHRS and CDR2 YFSETQ. The CDR3 loop is CASSLGSGRSDSEAFF.

The chain uses TRBV19 and TRBJ1-1; TCRdb reports TRBD1, a call that lacks DNA to check it against. Per germline, CDR1 LNHDA and CDR2 SQIVND (reference sequence). The CDR3 consists of 12 residues. The CDR3 reads CASGTALSEAFF.

This rearrangement joins TRBV10-3 to TRBJ2-2; there is no DNA to check the TCRdb D call of TRBD2. Germline lookup yields CDR1 ENHRY and CDR2 SYGVKD. The CDR3 length is 16 residues. The CDR3 loop is CAASKTSGRVTGELFF.

This sequence joins TRBV29-1 and TRBJ1-1; with no DNA, the TCRdb D assignment of TRBD1 cannot be verified. CDR1 is SQVTM and CDR2 is ANQGSEA in the germline V gene. The CDR3 is 11 amino acids. The CDR3: CSVEAGTEAFF.

This chain links TRBV12-3 or TRBV12-4 with TRBJ2-1; TCRdb selects TRBD2, and the lack of DNA leaves this call unchecked. This CDR3 contains 14 residues. The CDR3 sequence: CASMGSGHYNEQFF.

This chain uses TRBV3-1 with TRBJ2-4. The length of the CDR3 is 16 residues. Per germline, CDR1 LGHDT and CDR2 YNNKEL (reference sequence). CDR3: CASSQDLTIAKNIQYF. Drawing the rest from reference TRBV3-1 and TRBJ2-4, the complete variable domain is DTAVSQTPKYLVTQMGNDKSIKCEQNLGHDTMYWYKQDSKKFLKIMFSYNNKELIINETVPNRFSPKSPDKAHLNLHINSLELGDSAVYFCASSQDLTIAKNIQYFGAGTRLSVL.

The CDR3 sequence is CASSTSGRHNEQFF. The chain uses TRBV5-4 and TRBJ2-1; the D call of TRBD2 rests on TCRdb alone, since no DNA is present to check it. The germline V gene has CDR1 SGHNT and CDR2 YYREEE (reference sequence). This CDR3 is 14 amino acids long.

This rearrangement joins TRBV20-1 to TRBJ1-1; without DNA, the TCRdb call of TRBD1 cannot be checked. The CDR3 spans 15 residues. Germline V gene data show CDR1 as DFQATT and CDR2 as SNEGSKA (reference sequence). The CDR3 here is CSARDPDRGWTEAFF.

This chain uses TRBV29-1 with TRBJ2-1; TCRdb selects TRBD2, and the lack of DNA leaves this call unchecked. The CDR3 spans 14 residues. CDR1 is SQVTM, CDR2 ANQGSEA, per germline. CDR3 amino acids: CSVEPSRSGNEQFF.

This chain joins TRBV14 and TRBJ2-3; there is no DNA to check the TCRdb D call of TRBD2. Germline CDR1 is SGHDN and CDR2 is FVKESK. This CDR3 region has 15 residues. This chain's CDR3 is CASSQFGRSTDTQYF.

V gene TRBV20-1 combines with J gene TRBJ2-7. The CDR3 covers 11 residues. The germline CDR1 and CDR2 sequences are DFQATT and SNEGSKA (reference sequence). The CDR3 loop is CSATTSNEQYF.

This rearrangement joins TRBV28 to TRBJ1-2; TCRdb lists TRBD1, though no DNA is available to test this call. The germline V gene has CDR1 MDHEN and CDR2 SYDVKM. The CDR3 sequence is 14 residues long. The CDR3 region is CASIRQDGVYGYTF.